Listed here is a single T cell receptor (beta chain). Its antigen is not yet known. No much larger clone is present one base from it, and per-base qualities are unavailable. Library construction relied on 5' RACE. Instrument on record: Illumina HiSeq 2000. Template switching added a universal primer binding site, and the final cDNA carried a unique molecular identifier that allowed TCR cDNA molecules to be counted accurately. First-strand cDNA for TCR alpha and beta chains was synthesized from specific primers in the conserved constant-segment region. Each cDNA library was double barcoded, with a SMART-Mk sample barcode plus Illumina barcodes, to control for contamination. TruSeq adapter sequences along with Illumina sample barcodes were introduced in two successive PCR steps. Sequencing of the TCR alpha and beta cDNA libraries was done on the Illumina HiSeq platform using custom primers. The original methods were these. Unique molecular identifiers were extracted from raw reads with MiGEC, and CDR3 positions were determined with MiXCR. For each individual, recombination models were inferred using an EM algorithm with the repgenHMM and IGoR tools. The tcR package in R was used for shared clonotype analysis, with sharing normalized by the product of cloneset sizes. Out-of-frame nonproductive sequences were analyzed to study raw recombination free of thymic and clonal selection effects. The public reads were reanalyzed by TCRdb: fastp trimming at Q25, MiXCR alignment, in-frame beta chains only. When rows share a CDR3 protein, they turn into one entry using the most common DNA and genes. The V and J calls shown here were made by TCRdb, not taken from the authors' results. A total of 500,000 to 600,000 distinct CDR3 sequences appear in this sample, about 20% of them only once. The ten most abundant clones make up around 0.91% of the sample.

The germline V gene encodes CDR1 DFQATT and CDR2 SNEGSKA (reference sequence). The CDR3 holds 13 amino acids from the cysteine to the phenylalanine. CDR3 DNA is the only sequence kept; it has 39 bases, read in frame from the first base. The germline V end is reduced by 5 bases and the J end by 15 bases; junction bases left unmatched: 8. The data originate from a study of identical twins (dated by TCRdb to about 2016). Background for the entire study: To test whether fetal clonotypes persist, the study used deep sequencing on TCR alpha and beta repertoires from monozygotic twins, unrelated adults of various ages, and cord blood. To rule out contamination, replicate twin experiments were performed at different times with different library preparation protocols.

All donors were healthy Caucasians. Three pairs of female monozygotic twins, all aged roughly 18 to 29 years, were included in the twin cohort. CD4+ and CD8+ T cell populations were isolated with positive isolation kits from Invitrogen. Study-level results and caveats: In monozygotic twins, out-of-frame TCR alpha sharing was systematically underestimated by recombination models, although the models agreed with sharing between unrelated individuals. Invariant T cells such as MAIT and iNKT could partly confound zero-insertion analyses, although diverse VJ usage argued against such confounding for most clonotypes. In beta out-of-frame sequences, excess twin sharing was weaker, because having fewer shared sequences lowered the signal-to-noise ratio. Out-of-frame TCR alpha sequences shared between twins showed an excess of low generation-probability sequences compared with coincidental sharing between unrelated individuals. Because the same donors could not be followed over many years, the conclusions relied on cross-sectional statistical analysis. Fewer insertions were carried by abundant cord blood beta clonotypes, a similar but weaker trend appeared in young adult naive repertoires, and no such trend appeared in memory repertoires.

This same sample was also part of a study on T cells expressing NK-cell markers. As that second paper reports: TCR beta-chain repertoires were profiled in sorted CD3+CD56+NKG2C+, CD3+CD56+NKG2C- and CD3+CD56-NKG2C+ T-cell subsets from eight donors. Among the eight sequenced donors, seven were HCMV-seropositive and one was HCMV-seronegative. To restrict sorting to alphabetaTCR-expressing T cells, an anti-gammadeltaTCR antibody was added in several experiments. In more than 5 donors, the dominant CD3+CD56+NKG2C+ clonotypes ranked among the top 10 CD8+ clonotypes, making up about 1.0-7.5% of CD8+ T cells. Those dominant clonotypes were again the most abundant among CD3+CD56-NKG2C+ cells in a few donors, at roughly 28.3-65%. It remained unclear whether the expanded NKG2C-expressing T cell clones were specific for HCMV antigens. The study sequenced eight donors, all healthy volunteers chosen at random: three men and five women. HCMV-specific IgG was detected in serum with a commercial ELISA kit to determine HCMV serostatus. MIGEC was used to demultiplex reads and group the reads by UMI, and MiTCR was used to assemble and quantify clonotypes. To exclude erroneous sequences, only TCR cDNA sequences supported by at least two reads were retained. The tcR package was used for downstream repertoire analysis, with clonotypes matched between fractions based on CDR3 nucleotide sequence plus V segment. Antigen specificity was annotated against VDJdb with VDJmatch, allowing one amino acid substitution in CDR3.

The specimen sequenced was CD4+ T cells sorted from blood. The sequence derives from a woman aged 18 to 35 in good health. The V and J genes are TRBV20-1 and TRBJ2-1, with TRBD2 matching 15 junction bases. The CDR3 corresponds to CSARGLAGGLGFF. In nucleotides, the sequence is TGCAGTGCTCGGGGACTAGCGGGAGGATTGGGGTTCTTC.